This T cell receptor (beta chain) was retrieved from a study of blood T cell repertoires in COVID-19. Study-level background: The study drew acute and convalescent COVID-19 samples from the United States, Italy and Spain. In each case, the material was cDNA or gDNA derived from T cells, B-cell-depleted T cells, or PBMCs.

Original processing methods: Estimation of nucleated cell counts relied on the amplification of reference gene primers. The table came from immunoSEQ multiplex PCR; TCRdb's copy has only in-frame clones and leaves some out. V, J and clone size derive from that table, while D and trimming were established from the DNA sequence. The data contain 140,000 or so clones, 80% to 90% of them singletons. This CDR3 has 11 residues. In germline, CDR1 is DFQATT, CDR2 SNEGSKA (reference sequence). V lost 5 bases, J lost 7 bases, and 11 bases lay in between. Material: peripheral blood. The source of this sequence is a woman in her fifties or sixties with active COVID-19. V and J are TRBV20-1 and TRBJ2-5, with D possibly matching TRBD2 (6 bases). This CDR3 reads CSAGGLGTQYF. CDR3 DNA: TGCAGTGCTGGGGGGTTAGGGACCCAGTACTTC.